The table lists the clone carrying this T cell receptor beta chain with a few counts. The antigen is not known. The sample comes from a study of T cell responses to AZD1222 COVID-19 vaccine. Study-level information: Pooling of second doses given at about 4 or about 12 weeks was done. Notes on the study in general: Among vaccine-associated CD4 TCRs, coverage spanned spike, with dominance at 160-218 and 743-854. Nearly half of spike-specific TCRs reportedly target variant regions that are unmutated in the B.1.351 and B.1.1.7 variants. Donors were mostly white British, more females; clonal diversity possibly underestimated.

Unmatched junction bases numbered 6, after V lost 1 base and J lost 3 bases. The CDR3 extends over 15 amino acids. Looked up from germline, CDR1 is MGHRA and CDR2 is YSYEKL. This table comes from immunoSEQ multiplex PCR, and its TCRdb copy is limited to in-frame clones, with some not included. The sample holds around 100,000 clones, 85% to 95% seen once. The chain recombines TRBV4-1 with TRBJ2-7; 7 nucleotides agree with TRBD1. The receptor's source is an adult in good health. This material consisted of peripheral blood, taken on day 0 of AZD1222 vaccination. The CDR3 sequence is CASSQGQGVDYEQYF. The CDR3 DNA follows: TGCGCCAGCAGCCAAGGTCAGGGGGTGGACTACGAGCAGTACTTC.